Following are 2 T cell receptor beta chains from one sample sequenced in a study of control samples from healthy donors and cancer patients. Sequencing used immunoSEQ multiplex PCR; TCRdb keeps in-frame clones, though not all of them. In the table there are 100,000 to 120,000 clones, approximately 82% of which are singletons. The sample taken for sequencing was blood. The receptors were gathered from a man aged 18-30 years in good health.

The J gene is TRBJ2-3, the V gene TRBV5-4; D may be TRBD1 or TRBD2 (6 bases each). Germline CDR1 is SGHNT and CDR2 is YYREEE (reference sequence). Trimming removed 0 bases at V and 0 bases at J, with 11 bases between. The CDR3 sequence is 16 residues long. The CDR3, as DNA: TGTGCCAGCAGCTTGGGTCGGGGGCTAAGCACAGATACGCAGTATTTT. As protein: CASSLGRGLSTDTQYF.

The CDR3 bases are TGTGCCAGCGCAAACCTCCGCCAGGGGCCCTCCATTAAAGAGACCCAGTACTTC. Translating gives CASANLRQGPSIKETQYF. This chain uses TRBV18 with TRBJ2-5; maybe TRBD1 (6 bases). V was cut by 8 bases and J by 3 bases, with 28 bases left in between. Germline V gene sequence: CDR1 KGHSH, CDR2 LQKENI. There are 18 residues in the CDR3.